This T cell receptor (beta chain) was identified in a study of blood T cell repertoires in COVID-19. Whole-study context: Spain, Italy and the United States supplied samples that represented acute and convalescent COVID-19.

In the original analysis: Amplification of reference gene primers provided the estimated nucleated cell counts. TCRdb keeps only in-frame clones here, not all; method: immunoSEQ multiplex PCR. V, J and clone size are those of that table, while D and trimming were read from the DNA. The sample has 300,000 or so clones; more than 75% are singletons. Germline loops: CDR1 MNHEY, CDR2 SVGEGT. This CDR3 is 17 amino acids long. The V end was cut by 3 bases, the J end by 0 bases, with 18 bases between. This clone was detected once. The chain is built from TRBV6-2 or TRBV6-3 and TRBJ2-7, with D hard to call. The sequenced sample consisted of peripheral blood. The receptor comes from a woman aged 45-60 years who had recovered from COVID-19. CDR3 region: CASSYSDRTWSSYEQYF. The CDR3 nucleotides read TGTGCCAGCAGTTATTCCGACCGAACTTGGAGCTCCTACGAGCAGTACTTC.